This paragraph reports one TCR beta chain. The data were produced by immunoSEQ multiplex PCR, yet TCRdb's version contains in-frame clones alone and is incomplete. Of tens of thousands of clones listed, about 86% are singletons. This entry belongs to a study of blood T cell repertoires in COVID-19. Study as a whole: From the United States, Italy and Spain came samples of acute and convalescent COVID-19.

The CDR3 contains 16 residues. V was clipped by 2 bases and J by 0 bases, with 11 bases between them. Germline values: CDR1 SGHRS, CDR2 YFSETQ. The rearrangement joins TRBV5-1 to TRBJ2-2, with D perhaps matching TRBD2 (6 bases). Sequences were obtained from peripheral blood. This sequence was found in a man aged 45-65 years with acute or convalescent COVID-19. The CDR3 DNA sequence: TGCGCCAGCAGCTTATCTAGCGCCACGAACACCGGGGAGCTGTTTTTT. Protein sequence: CASSLSSATNTGELFF.